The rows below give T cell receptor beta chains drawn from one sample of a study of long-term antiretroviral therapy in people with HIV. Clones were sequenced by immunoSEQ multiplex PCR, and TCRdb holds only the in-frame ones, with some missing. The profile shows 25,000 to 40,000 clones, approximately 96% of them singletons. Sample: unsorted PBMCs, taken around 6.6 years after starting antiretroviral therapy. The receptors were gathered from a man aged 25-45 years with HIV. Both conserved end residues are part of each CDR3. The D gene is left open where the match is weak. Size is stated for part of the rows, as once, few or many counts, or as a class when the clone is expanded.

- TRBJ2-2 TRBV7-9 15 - CASSPRGGNTGELFF TGTGCCAGCAGCCCGCGAGGGGGGAACACCGGGGAGCTGTTTTTT
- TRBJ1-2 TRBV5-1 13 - CASSLPGEDGYTF TGCGCCAGCAGCTTACCAGGTGAGGATGGCTACACCTTC
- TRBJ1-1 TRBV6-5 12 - CASSHRGTEAFF TGTGCCAGCAGCCACAGAGGGACTGAAGCTTTCTTT
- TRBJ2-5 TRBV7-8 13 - CASRGTLLGTPYF TGTGCCAGCAGGGGGACGCTTTTGGGGACGCCCTACTTC
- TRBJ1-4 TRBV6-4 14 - CASSADATNEKLFF TGTGCCAGCAGTGCCGATGCAACTAATGAAAAACTGTTTTTT
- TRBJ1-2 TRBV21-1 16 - CAAPGQGPGRHYGYTF TGTGCCGCCCCGGGACAGGGACCGGGCCGGCACTATGGCTACACCTTC
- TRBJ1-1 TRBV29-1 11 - CSTGRDTEAFF TGCAGCACCGGCAGGGACACTGAAGCTTTCTTT
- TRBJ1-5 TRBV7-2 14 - CASSLEGGQKPQHF TGTGCCAGCAGCTTAGAAGGAGGGCAGAAGCCCCAGCATTTT
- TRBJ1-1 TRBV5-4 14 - CASSWAGKNTEAFF TGTGCCAGCAGCTGGGCCGGGAAGAACACTGAAGCTTTCTTT
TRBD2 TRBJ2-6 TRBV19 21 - CASSLLRFGRGGSSGANVLTF TGTGCCAGTAGTCTCCTGCGTTTTGGGCGGGGGGGATCATCTGGGGCCAACGTCCTGACTTTC
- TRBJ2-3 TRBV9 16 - CASSAEADLTTDTQYF TGTGCCAGCAGCGCCGAGGCGGACCTAACCACAGATACGCAGTATTTT
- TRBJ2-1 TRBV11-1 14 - CASSFTAAHNEQFF TGTGCCAGCAGCTTCACAGCGGCACACAATGAGCAGTTCTTC
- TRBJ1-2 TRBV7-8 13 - CASSDGSFYGYTF TGTGCCAGCAGCGACGGGTCATTCTATGGCTACACCTTC
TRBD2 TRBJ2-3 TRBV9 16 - CASSLPSGGETDTQYF TGTGCCAGCAGCCTACCTAGCGGGGGAGAAACAGATACGCAGTATTTT
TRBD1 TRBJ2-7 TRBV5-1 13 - CASRGDRDSEQYF TGCGCCAGCAGAGGGGACAGGGATTCCGAGCAGTACTTC
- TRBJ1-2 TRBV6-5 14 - CASSYSPGDYGYTF TGTGCCAGCAGTTACTCTCCGGGTGACTATGGCTACACCTTC
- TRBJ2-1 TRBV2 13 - CASSDWTDNEQFF TGTGCCAGCAGTGACTGGACGGACAATGAGCAGTTCTTC
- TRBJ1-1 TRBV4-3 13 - CASSPGMNTEAFF TGCGCCAGCAGCCCAGGGATGAACACTGAAGCTTTCTTT
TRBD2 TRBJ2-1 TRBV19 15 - CASSFSSGRLNEQFF TGTGCCAGTAGTTTTAGTAGCGGGAGGCTTAATGAGCAGTTCTTC
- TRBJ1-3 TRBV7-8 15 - CASSLDQRPGNTIYF TGTGCCAGCAGCTTGGACCAAAGGCCTGGAAACACCATATATTTT
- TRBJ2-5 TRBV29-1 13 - CSVGGRTKETQYF TGCAGCGTTGGGGGCAGAACTAAAGAGACCCAGTACTTC
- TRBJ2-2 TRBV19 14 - CASNGGGNTGELFF TGTGCCAGTAACGGAGGGGGGAACACCGGGGAGCTGTTTTTT
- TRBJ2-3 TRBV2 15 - CASSGSPRRTDTQYF TGTGCCAGCAGCGGCTCTCCAAGGCGCACAGATACGCAGTATTTT
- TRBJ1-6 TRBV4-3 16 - CASSQDGRERDSPLHF TGCGCCAGCAGCCAAGATGGGAGGGAAAGAGATTCACCCCTCCACTTT
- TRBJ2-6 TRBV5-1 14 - CASKDSSGANVLTF TGCGCCAGCAAGGACAGCTCTGGGGCCAACGTCCTGACTTTC
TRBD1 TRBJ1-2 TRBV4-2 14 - CASSQDERGTGGTF TGTGCCAGCAGCCAAGATGAGCGGGGGACAGGGGGGACCTTC
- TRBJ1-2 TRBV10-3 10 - CAFWDSPYTF TGTGCCTTCTGGGATTCCCCCTACACCTTC
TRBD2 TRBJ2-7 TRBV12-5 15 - CASGLRAGGPYEQYF TGTGCTAGTGGTTTGCGGGCGGGGGGCCCCTACGAGCAGTACTTC
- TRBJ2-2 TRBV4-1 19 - CASSALGGRKGGYTGELFF TGCGCCAGCAGCGCCCTTGGAGGGAGGAAAGGGGGTTACACCGGGGAGCTGTTTTTT
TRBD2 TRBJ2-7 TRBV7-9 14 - CASSSMGLAGEQYF TGTGCCAGCAGCTCCATGGGACTAGCGGGTGAGCAGTACTTC
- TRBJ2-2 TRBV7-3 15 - CASSLGTTNTGELFF TGTGCCAGCAGCTTAGGCACAACGAACACCGGGGAGCTGTTTTTT
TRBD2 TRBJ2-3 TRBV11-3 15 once CASSPGGGPTDTQYF TGTGCCAGCAGCCCCGGCGGGGGACCCACAGATACGCAGTATTTT
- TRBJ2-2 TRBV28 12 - CVSSPGWRELFF TGTGTCAGCAGCCCAGGATGGCGGGAGCTGTTTTTT
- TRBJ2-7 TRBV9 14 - CASSVGGGLYEQYF TGTGCCAGCAGCGTAGGTGGGGGGCTGTACGAGCAGTACTTC
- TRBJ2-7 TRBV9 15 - CASSADGASSYEQYF TGTGCCAGCAGCGCCGACGGCGCGAGCTCCTACGAGCAGTACTTC
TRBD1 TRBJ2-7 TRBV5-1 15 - CASSWGTGSSYEQYF TGCGCCAGCAGCTGGGGGACAGGGAGCTCCTACGAGCAGTACTTC
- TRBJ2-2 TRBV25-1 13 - CASSEEDTGELFF TGTGCCAGCAGTGAAGAGGATACCGGGGAGCTGTTTTTT
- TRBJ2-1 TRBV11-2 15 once CASSSTSPSYNEQFF TGTGCCAGCAGCTCGACTTCCCCCTCCTACAATGAGCAGTTCTTC
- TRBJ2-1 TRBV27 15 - CASSFLASEDNEQFF TGTGCCAGCAGTTTCCTGGCTAGCGAGGACAATGAGCAGTTCTTC
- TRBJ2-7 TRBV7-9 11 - CASSLGWDKRF TGTGCCAGCAGCTTAGGGTGGGACAAGAGGTTC
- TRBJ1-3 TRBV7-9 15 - CASSLAESSGNTIYF TGTGCCAGCAGCTTGGCAGAGAGCTCTGGAAACACCATATATTTT
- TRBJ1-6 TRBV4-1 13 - CASSQDLVGQLHF TGCGCCAGCAGCCAAGATCTGGTCGGTCAGCTCCACTTT
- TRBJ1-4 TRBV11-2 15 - CASSLYSRGREKLFF TGTGCCAGCAGCTTATACTCCCGCGGTAGGGAAAAACTGTTTTTT
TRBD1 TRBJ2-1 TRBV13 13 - CASSQGAHNEQFF TGTGCCAGCAGCCAGGGGGCTCACAATGAGCAGTTCTTC
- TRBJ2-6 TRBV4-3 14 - CASSLSSGANVLTF TGCGCCAGCAGCCTAAGCTCTGGGGCCAACGTCCTGACTTTC
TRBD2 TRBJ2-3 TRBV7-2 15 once CASSQDGGGSDTQYF TGTGCCAGCAGTCAGGATGGGGGGGGGTCGGATACGCAGTATTTT
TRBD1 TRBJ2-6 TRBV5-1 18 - CASSLGLTGGYGANVLTF TGCGCCAGCAGCTTGGGACTTACAGGGGGCTATGGGGCCAACGTCCTGACTTTC
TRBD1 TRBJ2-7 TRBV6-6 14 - CASSRGQGVAEQYF TGTGCCAGCAGTCGGGGACAGGGGGTTGCGGAGCAGTACTTC
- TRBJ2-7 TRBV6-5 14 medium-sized CASSYDRNNYEQYF TGTGCCAGCAGTTACGATAGGAACAACTACGAGCAGTACTTC
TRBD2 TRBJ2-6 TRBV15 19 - CATSWTGLAVHSGANVLTF TGTGCCACCAGCTGGACGGGACTAGCGGTTCACTCTGGGGCCAACGTCCTGACTTTC